This is a list of T cell receptor beta chains from one sample in a study of control samples from healthy donors and cancer patients. Sequencing used immunoSEQ multiplex PCR; TCRdb keeps in-frame clones, though not all of them. The sample includes under 85,000 clones, approximately 82% of them seen just once. Material for sequencing was PBMCs. All receptors derive from a man aged 60-69 years with head and neck cancer. CDR3s include the opening cysteine and the closing phenylalanine or tryptophan.

v_call	j_call	cdr3_aa
TRBV11-3	TRBJ1-5	CASSLSQGRSNQPQHF
TRBV11-2	TRBJ1-4	CASSFGARGEKLFF
TRBV14	TRBJ2-1	CASSQDIWEWDREQFF
TRBV19	TRBJ2-1	CASSMIATGAYNEQFF
TRBV28	TRBJ2-2	CASSLPGQGHGELFF
TRBV5-6	TRBJ1-2	CASRPLWVVTPNYGYTF
TRBV5-1	TRBJ2-1	CASSLTGGGSAPNEQFF
TRBV5-1	TRBJ2-7	CASSLAAYTYEQYF
TRBV19	TRBJ2-7	CASSINRWRGEQYF
TRBV14	TRBJ2-5	CASSQDRLAGETQYF
TRBV6-4	TRBJ1-5	CARFPGQGNNQPQHF
TRBV5-4	TRBJ1-4	CASNPAGVGEKLFF
TRBV15	TRBJ2-1	CATSRDMLAAMGIKFF
TRBV2	TRBJ2-7	CASRWLGPGLGEQYF
TRBV5-8	TRBJ2-2	CASTLEGGPITGELFF
TRBV11-3	TRBJ2-5	CASSLDSAQETQYF
TRBV25-1	TRBJ2-7	CASSPLGSSSYEQYF
TRBV5-4	TRBJ2-5	CASSLEQGDETQYF
TRBV11-2	TRBJ2-3	CASRGRRFADTQYF